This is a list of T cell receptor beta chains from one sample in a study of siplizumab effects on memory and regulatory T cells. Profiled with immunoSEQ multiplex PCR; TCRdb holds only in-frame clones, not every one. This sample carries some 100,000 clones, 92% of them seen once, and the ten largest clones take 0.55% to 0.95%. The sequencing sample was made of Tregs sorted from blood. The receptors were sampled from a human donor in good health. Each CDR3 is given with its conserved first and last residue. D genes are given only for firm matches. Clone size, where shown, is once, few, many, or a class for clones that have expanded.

CASIFSSGLSEQFF | TGTGCCAGCATTTTTTCTAGCGGTTTAAGTGAGCAGTTCTTC | TRBV6-1 | TRBD2 | TRBJ2-1 | -
CASSLDTGGGYGYTF | TGTGCCAGCAGCTTAGATACAGGGGGCGGCTATGGCTACACCTTC | TRBV11-2 | TRBD1 | TRBJ1-2 | once
CASSLDSGTEAFF | TGTGCCAGCAGCTTGGATTCCGGGACGGAAGCTTTCTTT | TRBV5-4 | - | TRBJ1-1 | -
CASSPVNPHSGRAYNEQFF | TGCGCCAGCAGCCCCGTCAACCCCCATAGCGGGAGGGCCTACAATGAGCAGTTCTTC | TRBV5-1 | TRBD2 | TRBJ2-1 | -
CASSRETQYF | TGTGCCAGCAGCCGGGAGACCCAGTACTTC | TRBV27 | - | TRBJ2-5 | -
CASSQLPVVLSYGYTF | TGTGCCAGCAGTCAACTCCCGGTTGTTCTGAGCTATGGCTACACCTTC | TRBV27 | - | TRBJ1-2 | -
CASSPGSGLNTIYF | TGCGCCAGCAGCCCTGGGTCCGGGTTAAACACCATATATTTT | TRBV5-1 | - | TRBJ1-3 | -
CASSPGTGGSGANVLTF | TGTGCCAGCTCACCCGGGACAGGGGGTTCTGGGGCCAACGTCCTGACTTTC | TRBV18 | TRBD1 | TRBJ2-6 | -
CASSLLLGDLRSALHF | TGTGCCAGCAGTTTGTTATTGGGGGACTTAAGGTCAGCCCTCCACTTT | TRBV27 | - | TRBJ1-6 | -
CASSVGGSSYNEQFF | TGTGCCAGCAGTGTGGGGGGTAGCTCCTACAATGAGCAGTTCTTC | TRBV2 | - | TRBJ2-1 | few
CASSPGLAGVDEQYF | TGTGCCAGCAGCCCGGGACTAGCGGGAGTCGACGAGCAGTACTTC | TRBV7-9 | TRBD2 | TRBJ2-7 | once
CASSQSTSGGNTGELFF | TGTGCCAGCTCCCAAAGTACTAGCGGGGGAAACACCGGGGAGCTGTTTTTT | TRBV18 | TRBD2 | TRBJ2-2 | -
CASSANSRDSPQFF | TGCGCCAGCAGTGCAAATTCCCGGGACTCCCCACAGTTCTTC | TRBV10-1 | - | TRBJ2-1 | few
CATSLSGRATDTQYF | TGCGCCACCTCACTTAGCGGGAGGGCGACAGATACGCAGTATTTT | TRBV5-1 | TRBD2 | TRBJ2-3 | -
CAWSLRTSLGTGELFF | TGTGCCTGGAGTCTCCGGACATCTCTAGGAACCGGGGAGCTGTTTTTT | TRBV30 | - | TRBJ2-2 | few
CASFSRGNQPQHF | TGTGCCAGCTTCTCAAGGGGGAATCAGCCCCAGCATTTT | TRBV18 | - | TRBJ1-5 | medium-sized
CASSILAGRSTNEKLFF | TGTGCCAGTAGTATCCTGGCCGGGCGCTCAACTAATGAAAAACTGTTTTTT | TRBV19 | - | TRBJ1-4 | -
CASSLDRGHQASQQYF | TGTGCCAGCAGCTTAGATCGGGGACACCAGGCCAGTCAGCAGTACTTC | TRBV11-2 | - | TRBJ2-7 | once
CASGRDRGVYEQYF | TGTGCCAGCGGACGGGACAGGGGAGTTTACGAGCAGTACTTC | TRBV6-5 | TRBD1 | TRBJ2-7 | -
CASSPGQVLNEKLFF | TGTGCCAGCAGCCCCGGACAGGTGCTTAATGAAAAACTGTTTTTT | TRBV13 | TRBD1 | TRBJ1-4 | once
CASSPDSGRPQETQYF | TGTGCCAGCTCACCAGATAGCGGGAGGCCACAAGAGACCCAGTACTTC | TRBV18 | TRBD2 | TRBJ2-5 | -
CASSQEGSGSGNEKLFF | TGTGCCAGCAGCCAAGAGGGTTCGGGATCCGGAAATGAAAAACTGTTTTTT | TRBV4-2 | - | TRBJ1-4 | -
CASSHLAGTSGTYEQYF | TGCGCCAGCAGCCATCTAGCCGGGACTAGCGGGACCTACGAGCAGTACTTC | TRBV4-1 | TRBD2 | TRBJ2-7 | -